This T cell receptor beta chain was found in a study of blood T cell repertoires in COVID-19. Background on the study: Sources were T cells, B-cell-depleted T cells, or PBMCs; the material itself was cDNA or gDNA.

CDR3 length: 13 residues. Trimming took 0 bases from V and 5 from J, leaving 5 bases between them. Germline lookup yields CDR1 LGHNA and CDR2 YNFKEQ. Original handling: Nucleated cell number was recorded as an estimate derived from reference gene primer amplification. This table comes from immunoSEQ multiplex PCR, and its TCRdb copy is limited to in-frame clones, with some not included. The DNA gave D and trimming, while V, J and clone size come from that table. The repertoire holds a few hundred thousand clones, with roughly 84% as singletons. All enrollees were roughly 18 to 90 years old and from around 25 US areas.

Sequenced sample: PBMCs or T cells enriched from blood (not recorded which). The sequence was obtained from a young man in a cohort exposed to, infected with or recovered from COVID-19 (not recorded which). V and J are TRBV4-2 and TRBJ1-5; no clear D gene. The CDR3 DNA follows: TGTGCCAGCAGCCAAGATCCAGATCAGCCCCAGCATTTT. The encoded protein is CASSQDPDQPQHF.